This T cell receptor (beta chain) was sequenced in a study of beta chain features in type 1 diabetes. Across the study: Similarity in age, gender and cell yields was seen between patients and healthy donors.

Isolated RNA was reverse transcribed in full, so expressed TCRB transcripts were sequenced. Sequenced by immunoSEQ multiplex PCR; TCRdb stores in-frame clones only, minus some. This table holds roughly 160,000 clones, 6.5% to 9.5% found once. Per germline, CDR1 MDHEN and CDR2 SYDVKM. CDR3 length equals 14 residues. V lost 6 bases to trimming and J lost 6 bases; unmatched junction nucleotides: 6. The authors took one heparinised blood draw, averaging about 120 mL, from each donor. Study conclusions and caveats: Junctions at VDJ sites from type 1 diabetes patients had fewer insertions and more deletions. Significant though moderate, a shortening of TCRB CDR3s appeared in all four CD4+ subsets of Type 1 diabetes patients.

This clone was found a few times. Antigen: not known. The specimen sequenced was central memory CD4+ T cells from blood. The chain has TRBV28 and TRBJ1-5; 9 nucleotides line up with TRBD1. This TCR was sampled from a middle-aged woman with type 1 diabetes. CDR3 loop: CASRHGTGIQPQHF. In DNA form, the CDR3 reads TGTGCCAGCAGGCACGGGACAGGGATTCAGCCCCAGCATTTT.